The clone carrying this T cell receptor beta chain was detected a few times. Antigen unknown. The data belong to a study of cytomegalovirus exposure and HLA in healthy donors. PCR primers comprised 60 Vbeta and 13 Jbeta primers. Profiled with immunoSEQ multiplex PCR; TCRdb holds only in-frame clones, not every one. The data contain tens of thousands of clones, around 80% of them seen just once; the ten biggest clones take up around 2.6%. General observations from the study: Common viral pathogens seemed, in a later analysis, to connect with several of the most significant clusters.

V was clipped by 1 base and J by 10 bases; unmatched bases: 5. CDR1 and CDR2 from the germline V gene are SGHRS and YFSETQ. The CDR3 is made up of 13 amino acids. The V and J genes are TRBV5-1 and TRBJ2-1; 7 nucleotides match TRBD2. The sequence came from a male donor in good health and CMV-seropositive. The sequencing input was PBMCs. In DNA, the CDR3 is TGCGCCAGCAGCTTGAGACAGCGGGACGAGCAGTTCTTC. Translating gives CASSLRQRDEQFF.